Listed here are 29 T cell receptor beta chains from one sample, sequenced in a study of T cell responses to AZD1222 COVID-19 vaccine. TCRdb keeps only in-frame clones here, not all; method: immunoSEQ multiplex PCR. Of under 150,000 clones detected, 85% to 90% appear once; the ten largest clones hold 8% to 9.5%. This specimen consisted of peripheral blood, obtained on day 0 of AZD1222 vaccination. The source is an adult in good health.

The CDR3 nucleotides read TGTGCCAGCAGTACGCGGCTAGCACCCGTCCTCTACGAGCAGTACTTC. It specifies CASSTRLAPVLYEQYF. V usage is TRBV6-2 or TRBV6-3 and J usage is TRBJ2-7, with a possible D match to TRBD2 (5 bases). Germline lookup yields CDR1 MNHEY and CDR2 SVGEGT. This CDR3 has 16 residues. Trimming pared 5 bases from V and 3 bases from J, leaving 20 bases between.

In DNA form, the CDR3 reads TGTGCCAGCAGTCCTCCCGGGTCAGGTCGGGCCCAGCATTTT. It codes for CASSPPGSGRAQHF. This sequence joins TRBV28 and TRBJ1-5; D remains ambiguous. The CDR3 extends over 14 amino acids. Germline V gene lookup returns CDR1 MDHEN and CDR2 SYDVKM. Deletions cut 5 bases from V and 11 bases from J, with 19 bases between.

V and J are TRBV5-1 and TRBJ1-1; possible D gene TRBD1, 6 bases. Trimming took off 5 bases at V and 0 bases at J, with 8 bases between the two ends. The germline gives CDR1 SGHRS, CDR2 YFSETQ. The CDR3 has 13 amino acids. The DNA of the CDR3 is TGCGCCAGCAGGCAGGGGCTGAACACTGAAGCTTTCTTT. Translated: CASRQGLNTEAFF.

This chain connects TRBV7-8 to TRBJ2-5; TRBD2 matches at 14 bases. Per the germline V gene, CDR1 is SGHVS and CDR2 is FQNEAQ. J gave up 5 bases and V 9 bases, and 5 bases lay outside the gene matches. CDR3 length: 14 residues. CDR3 nucleotides: TGTGCCAGTACTGGGACTAGCGGGAGTGAGACCCAGTACTTC. Its translation is CASTGTSGSETQYF.

V and J are TRBV5-1 and TRBJ2-7; no firm D call. The CDR3 consists of 13 residues. Trimming left V 2 bases short and J 3 bases short, with 9 bases between. Germline V gene data show CDR1 as SGHRS and CDR2 as YFSETQ. CDR3 amino acids: CASSFLVGYEQYF. In nucleotides, the CDR3 is TGCGCCAGCAGCTTTCTGGTCGGCTACGAGCAGTACTTC.

The rearrangement links TRBV18 to TRBJ1-4; D gene unclear. CDR1 is KGHSH and CDR2 is LQKENI in the germline V gene. The V gene lost 2 bases and the J gene lost 0 bases, with 4 bases spanning the gap. The CDR3 covers 14 residues. CDR3 DNA sequence: TGTGCCAGCTCACCAGGCACAACTAATGAAAAACTGTTTTTT. It translates to CASSPGTTNEKLFF.

This chain links TRBV19 with TRBJ1-6; 9 nucleotides agree with TRBD1. Germline-derived CDR1 and CDR2 are LNHDA and SQIVND (reference sequence). Trimming removed 4 bases from V and 9 bases from J; junction bases left unmatched: 4. The CDR3 length is 14 residues. CDR3 sequence reads: CASSKGQGASPLHF. As DNA, the CDR3 is TGTGCCAGTAGTAAGGGACAGGGCGCTTCACCCCTCCACTTT.

This clone was counted between two and nine times. Other DNA sequences in this sample translate to the same CDR3. The V and J genes are TRBV2 and TRBJ1-1; D is unresolved. V was clipped by 5 bases and J by 1 base, with 5 bases between them. This CDR3 has 12 amino acids. From germline, CDR1 is SNHLY and CDR2 FYNNEI. The CDR3 DNA reads TGTGCCAGCAGTCGCCAGAACACTGAAGCTTTCTTT. This sequence encodes CASSRQNTEAFF.

The chain couples TRBV5-1 to TRBJ1-2, with D perhaps TRBD1 (6 bases). Between the trimmed V and J ends, which lost 6 bases and 8 bases, there was a span of 20 bases. Germline-derived CDR1 and CDR2 are SGHRS and YFSETQ. This CDR3 contains 14 residues. CDR3 sequence (DNA): TGCGCCAGCACCATTGGGGGGGCAGGGAGCGGCTACACCTTC. This gives the protein CASTIGGAGSGYTF.

This chain links TRBV14 with TRBJ2-1; D remains unclear. The V end was cut by 3 bases, the J end by 9 bases, with 15 bases between. Per germline, CDR1 SGHDN and CDR2 FVKESK. The CDR3 covers 14 residues. The CDR3 DNA reads TGTGCCAGCAGCCACCCCGTGGGGAACGGTGAGCAGTTCTTC. This sequence encodes CASSHPVGNGEQFF.

The genes are TRBV6-2 or TRBV6-3 and TRBJ2-2; weak D call: TRBD1 (6 bases). This CDR3 is 15 amino acids long. Germline values: CDR1 MNHEY, CDR2 SVGEGT. V was trimmed by 5 bases and J by 4 bases, leaving 14 bases between them. CDR3 nucleotides: TGTGCCAGCAGTAGGACAGTTAACCCCACCGGGGAGCTGTTTTTT. Protein product: CASSRTVNPTGELFF.

The chain has TRBV28 and TRBJ2-5; TRBD2 matches at 9 bases. Germline trimming cut 2 bases from V and 8 bases from J; bases unmatched to any gene: 15. CDR3 length equals 17 residues. Germline CDR1 is MDHEN and CDR2 is SYDVKM. CDR3 bases: TGTGCCAGCAGTTTAGCGAGCGGGGGGACGTCTAGGGTAACCCAGTACTTC. Its protein is CASSLASGGTSRVTQYF.

The rearrangement joins TRBV28 to TRBJ2-1, with 7 bases lining up with TRBD2. In germline, CDR1 is MDHEN, CDR2 SYDVKM. The CDR3 contains 15 residues. The junction had 8 bases not matched to a gene; V was cut back by 5 bases and J by 4 bases. The CDR3 nucleotides read TGTGCCAGCAGTCCAAACACCGGGAGGTACAATGAGCAGTTCTTC. This sequence encodes CASSPNTGRYNEQFF. The variable domain in full, completed from reference TRBV28 and TRBJ2-1, reads DVKVTQSSRYLVKRTGEKVFLECVQDMDHENMFWYRQDPGLGLRLIYFSYDVKMKEKGDIPEGYSVSREKKERFSLILESASTNQTSMYLCASSPNTGRYNEQFFGPGTRLTVL.

The V and J genes are TRBV10-1 and TRBJ2-1, with TRBD2 matching 11 bases. The J segment lost 8 bases and the V segment lost 6 bases, leaving 9 bases of the junction unmatched. The CDR3 spans 15 residues. Per the germline V gene, CDR1 is WNHNN and CDR2 is SYGVQD (reference sequence). CDR3 DNA sequence: TGCGCCAGCAGAGAAATAGCGGGAGGGTACGATGAGCAGTTCTTC. Amino acids: CASREIAGGYDEQFF.

Here the CDR3 reads CATKLGFWGANTGELFF. In DNA form, the CDR3 reads TGTGCCACCAAGCTAGGGTTCTGGGGGGCTAACACCGGGGAGCTGTTTTTT. V gene TRBV27 combines with J gene TRBJ2-2; either TRBD1 or TRBD2 may supply D (6 bases each). CDR1 MNHEY and CDR2 SMNVEV come from the germline V gene (reference sequence). Trimming took off 10 bases at V and 2 bases at J, with 23 bases between the two ends. This CDR3 region has 17 residues.

V usage is TRBV7-2 and J usage is TRBJ1-6, with D hard to call. The CDR3 extends over 16 amino acids. The germline CDR1 and CDR2 sequences are SGHTA and FQGNSA. Trimming left V 1 base short and J 0 bases short, with 7 bases between. CDR3 region: CASSLDSSSYNSPLHF. DNA for the CDR3: TGTGCCAGCAGCTTAGACAGCAGCTCCTATAATTCACCCCTCCACTTT.

The genes are TRBV2 and TRBJ1-5; no reliable D call. V was trimmed by 6 bases and J by 3 bases, leaving 12 bases between them. Germline V CDR1 and CDR2: SNHLY, FYNNEI. CDR3 length equals 14 residues. CDR3 nucleotides: TGTGCCAGCAGCTGGGCAGGACTCAATCAGCCCCAGCATTTT. Translated: CASSWAGLNQPQHF.

The rearrangement joins TRBV11-2 to TRBJ1-5; tentative D call: TRBD1 (6 bases). V was cut by 2 bases and J by 5 bases, with 10 bases left in between. Germline lookup yields CDR1 SGHAT and CDR2 FQNNGV. The CDR3 totals 14 residues. The CDR3 DNA reads TGTGCCAGCAGCTTATGGCCAGGGGATCAGCCCCAGCATTTT. This codes for CASSLWPGDQPQHF.

The chain uses TRBV27 and TRBJ1-6; D may be TRBD1 (5 bases). The germline V gene encodes CDR1 MNHEY and CDR2 SMNVEV (reference sequence). The length of the CDR3 is 15 residues. V lost 2 bases, J lost 8 bases, and 13 bases lay in between. The CDR3: CASSLGRAIDSPLHF. The CDR3 coding sequence is TGTGCCAGCAGTTTAGGCAGGGCGATTGATTCACCCCTCCACTTT.

J is TRBJ2-1 and V is TRBV28; 14 nucleotides agree with TRBD2. J lost 6 bases, V lost 5 bases, and 9 bases had no gene match. The CDR3 is made up of 17 amino acids. The germline V gene has CDR1 MDHEN and CDR2 SYDVKM. The CDR3 protein is CASSPLLTSGRANEQFF. The CDR3, as DNA: TGTGCCAGCAGTCCTCTTCTGACTAGCGGGAGGGCCAATGAGCAGTTCTTC.

This chain connects TRBV30 to TRBJ2-1; tentatively, D is TRBD2 (6 bases). V lost 0 bases and J 0 bases, leaving 9 bases between the germline ends. Germline values: CDR1 GTSNPN, CDR2 SVGIG (reference sequence). The CDR3 sequence is 15 residues long. The DNA of the CDR3 is TGTGCCTGGAGTGTATTAGCGGTCTCCTACAATGAGCAGTTCTTC. It is translated as CAWSVLAVSYNEQFF.

The chain has TRBV28 and TRBJ2-1; 11 bases are a match to TRBD2. Germline V gene lookup returns CDR1 MDHEN and CDR2 SYDVKM. Unmatched junction bases numbered 4, after V lost 3 bases and J lost 9 bases. The CDR3 has 14 amino acids. This CDR3 reads CASSFLLAGAEQFF. CDR3 bases: TGTGCCAGCAGTTTTTTACTAGCGGGAGCTGAGCAGTTCTTC.

The chain carries TRBV7-2 and TRBJ2-1, with 10 bases aligning to TRBD2. The J segment lost 4 bases and the V segment lost 5 bases, leaving 5 bases of the junction unmatched. The CDR3 contains 15 residues. Per germline, CDR1 SGHTA and CDR2 FQGNSA. The chain's CDR3 is CASSQGLATYNEQFF. The CDR3, as DNA: TGTGCCAGCAGCCAGGGACTAGCGACATACAATGAGCAGTTCTTC. The complete variable domain, with remaining parts taken from reference TRBV7-2 and TRBJ2-1, reads GAGVSQSPSNKVTEKGKDVELRCDPISGHTALYWYRQSLGQGLEFLIYFQGNSAPDKSGLPSDRFSAERTGGSVSTLTIQRTQQEDSAVYLCASSQGLATYNEQFFGPGTRLTVL.

The chain is built from TRBV5-8 and TRBJ1-1; D is unclear. V was shortened by 1 base and J by 1 base, with 14 bases between the two germline ends. This CDR3 comprises 16 residues. Germline assignment: CDR1 SGHTS and CDR2 YDEGEE. DNA for the CDR3: TGTGCCAGCAGCTTGACAAGCGGGATGTCGAACACTGAAGCTTTCTTT. Its translation is CASSLTSGMSNTEAFF.

The chain combines TRBV30 with TRBJ1-1, with D maybe TRBD1 (5 bases). This CDR3 has 13 residues. V lost 5 bases to trimming and J lost 3 bases, with 13 bases between them. Germline V gene sequence: CDR1 GTSNPN, CDR2 SVGIG (reference sequence). The CDR3 sequence: CAWSEAGHTEAFF. The CDR3 nucleotides read TGTGCCTGGTCCGAGGCAGGGCACACTGAAGCTTTCTTT.

This clone showed up just once. This chain links TRBV4-1 with TRBJ2-7; 12 bases line up with TRBD2. The germline V gene has CDR1 MGHRA and CDR2 YSYEKL. Trimming cost V 4 bases and J 2 bases; bases outside gene matches: 6. The CDR3 has 16 amino acids. The CDR3 reads CASSRELAGGTYEQYF. CDR3 sequence (DNA): TGCGCCAGCAGCCGCGAACTAGCGGGAGGCACCTACGAGCAGTACTTC.

This chain uses TRBV5-1 with TRBJ2-7; D gene uncertain. The V gene lost 1 base and the J gene lost 0 bases, with 8 bases spanning the gap. The CDR3 has 14 residues. Germline values: CDR1 SGHRS, CDR2 YFSETQ. The CDR3 protein is CASSLSLSSYEQYF. CDR3 nucleotides: TGCGCCAGCAGCTTGTCCCTTTCCTCCTACGAGCAGTACTTC.

The chain combines TRBV7-3 with TRBJ1-1, with a tentative D call TRBD1 (5 bases). This CDR3 spans 15 amino acids. Trimming left V 2 bases short and J 2 bases short, with 12 bases between. Germline-derived CDR1 and CDR2 are SGHTA and FQGTGA. CDR3 residues: CASSLDPGPNTEAFF. Here the CDR3 DNA reads TGTGCCAGCAGCTTAGACCCGGGACCCAACACTGAAGCTTTCTTT. Complete variable domain (other parts from reference TRBV7-3 and TRBJ1-1): GAGVSQTPSNKVTEKGKYVELRCDPISGHTALYWYRQSLGQGPEFLIYFQGTGAADDSGLPNDRFFAVRPEGSVSTLKIQRTERGDSAVYLCASSLDPGPNTEAFFGQGTRLTVV.

The chain combines TRBV9 with TRBJ1-2; the D is unclear. CDR3 size: 15 residues. The germline CDR1 and CDR2 sequences are SGDLS and YYNGEE. The germline V and J ends were trimmed by 7 bases and 6 bases, with 22 bases remaining between them. The CDR3 bases are TGTGCCAGCCCACTCCGGGGAACAACGGGGAATGGCTACACCTTC. It specifies CASPLRGTTGNGYTF.